The present entry profiles one T cell receptor beta chain with its context. This CDR3 region has 17 residues. CDR1 is SGHDT, CDR2 YYEEEE, per germline. Trimming pared 1 base from V and 4 bases from J, leaving 17 bases between. The entry originates in a study of blood T cell repertoires in COVID-19. Measured with immunoSEQ multiplex PCR; TCRdb has only the in-frame clones, and not every one. In the table there are around 260,000 clones, around 86% of which are singletons. This chain links TRBV5-6 with TRBJ2-2; TRBD1 is a possible D gene (5 bases). This TCR was recovered from a woman between 35 and 50 years old who had recovered from COVID-19. The sequenced sample was peripheral blood. For the CDR3, the DNA is TGTGCCAGCAGCTTGTGGTCCGGGCAGGGATCCACCGGGGAGCTGTTTTTT. Its translation is CASSLWSGQGSTGELFF. The variable domain in full, with the rest retrieved from reference TRBV5-6 and TRBJ2-2, is DAGVTQSPTHLIKTRGQQVTLRCSPKSGHDTVSWYQQALGQGPQFIFQYYEEEERQRGNFPDRFSGHQFPNYSSELNVNALLLGDSALYLCASSLWSGQGSTGELFFGEGSRLTVL.